Detailed here is one T cell receptor beta chain. Its antigen is not identified. Other DNA sequences in this sample translate to the same CDR3. This entry belongs to a study of OX40 agonist ivuxolimab in advanced cancers. Broader study findings: Among the lowest peripheral clonal expansion occurred in 0.1-3.0 mg/kg partial responders.

Using immunoSEQ multiplex PCR, the repertoire was profiled, and TCRdb retains in-frame clones only, with some absent. Of around 100,000 clones listed, 89% are singletons. The sequence derives from an adult with an advanced solid tumor such as melanoma, head and neck, liver or kidney cancer. The starting material was CD4+ or CD8+ T cells sorted from blood, obtained in a trial of the OX40 agonist ivuxolimab.

CDR3: CASSEVGQSNQPQHF. CDR3 in DNA: TGTGCCAGCAGTGAAGTCGGGCAGAGCAATCAGCCCCAGCATTTT. This sequence joins TRBV2 and TRBJ1-5; D is unclear. Germline V gives CDR1 SNHLY, CDR2 FYNNEI. V gave up 1 base and J gave up 1 base, with 8 bases separating them. The CDR3 sequence is 15 residues long. The entire variable domain, with the rest obtained from reference TRBV2 and TRBJ1-5, is as follows: EPEVTQTPSHQVTQMGQEVILRCVPISNHLYFYWYRQILGQKVEFLVSFYNNEISEKSEIFDDQFSVERPDGSNFTLKIRSTKLEDSAMYFCASSEVGQSNQPQHFGDGTRLSIL.